The source of this T cell receptor (beta chain) is a study of cytomegalovirus exposure and HLA in healthy donors. This clone has a handful of counts. Its antigen is not identified. The V gene lost 3 bases and the J gene lost 4 bases, with 14 bases spanning the gap. The CDR3 runs 15 residues. Germline V gives CDR1 SGHDT, CDR2 YYEEEE. Study-level results: As immune exposure information, only CMV serostatus was available. The study assumed roughly uniform donor sequencing depth for presence/absence analyses.

PCR amplification relied on 60 Vbeta primers (plus 13 Jbeta primers). Clones were read by immunoSEQ multiplex PCR, and TCRdb kept only the in-frame ones, dropping some. The sample has fewer than 150,000 clones; around 75% are singletons. The chain links TRBV5-6 to TRBJ1-5; D is uncertain. The sample comprised PBMCs. The receptor was derived from a female donor in good health and CMV-seronegative. The chain's CDR3 is CASSSTGRENQPQHF. CDR3 DNA sequence: TGTGCCAGCAGCTCCACGGGAAGAGAGAATCAGCCCCAGCATTTT. The complete variable domain, with remaining parts taken from reference TRBV5-6 and TRBJ1-5, reads DAGVTQSPTHLIKTRGQQVTLRCSPKSGHDTVSWYQQALGQGPQFIFQYYEEEERQRGNFPDRFSGHQFPNYSSELNVNALLLGDSALYLCASSSTGRENQPQHFGDGTRLSIL.